This T cell receptor beta chain was observed in a study of identical twins. TCRdb itself ran the 5' RACE reads through MiXCR, one entry per CDR3 protein. The repertoire holds roughly 150,000 distinct CDR3 sequences, with 3% to 4% as singletons. With regard to this clonotype: Antigen specificity is unknown.

Broader study findings: Whereas memory repertoires showed no such difference, abundant cord blood beta clonotypes carried fewer insertions.

Germline V lookup: CDR1 LGHDT, CDR2 YNNKEL (reference sequence). With V trimmed by 4 bases and J by 2 bases, 1 base remained unmatched. CDR3 size: 14 residues. This chain joins TRBV3-1 and TRBJ2-7, with 11 bases identical to TRBD2. The sequence came from a man aged 18 to 30 in good health. What was sequenced was memory T cells sorted from blood. Written as DNA, the CDR3 is TGTGCCAGCAGCCCACTAGCGGGGGCCTACGAGCAGTACTTC. Translating gives CASSPLAGAYEQYF.